These 32 T cell receptor beta chains were sequenced from one sample in a study of T cells expressing NK-cell markers. TCRdb re-called the 5' RACE reads; every CDR3 protein appears as one record, without DNA. This sample's table reports about 460,000 distinct CDR3 sequences. The sequencing input was blood T cells: a sorted CD56 or NKG2C T cell subset, CD4+ or CD8+ T cells, or bulk PBMC T cells (not recorded which). These receptors all come from a woman aged 45-60 years in good health.

This rearrangement joins TRBV9 to TRBJ2-3; TCRdb selects TRBD2, and the lack of DNA leaves this call unchecked. The CDR3 sequence is 18 residues long. CDR1 and CDR2 (germline): SGDLS, YYNGEE. CDR3: CASSVGFRASGLTDTQYF.

The rearrangement uses TRBV5-1 and TRBJ2-5. The CDR3 sequence is 13 residues long. The germline V gene has CDR1 SGHRS and CDR2 YFSETQ. CDR3 amino acids: CASSTETAVGQYF.

The V gene is TRBV20-1, the J gene TRBJ1-2; absent DNA, TCRdb's TRBD1 call cannot be checked. This CDR3 has 14 residues. Per the germline V gene, CDR1 is DFQATT and CDR2 is SNEGSKA (reference sequence). CDR3: CSARDRGQFYGYTF.

The V call is TRBV24-1, the J call TRBJ2-3; TCRdb proposes TRBD2, but this gene call is untestable without DNA. The V gene's germline CDR1 is KGHDR and CDR2 SFDVKD. The CDR3 is made up of 11 amino acids. This CDR3 reads CATAGGDTQYF.

The chain uses TRBV20-1 and TRBJ1-5; TCRdb outputs TRBD1, but without DNA this stays unchecked. The CDR3 extends over 16 amino acids. Germline lookup yields CDR1 DFQATT and CDR2 SNEGSKA (reference sequence). CDR3 sequence reads: CSAREQGGLGNQPQHF.

The J gene is TRBJ2-3, the V gene TRBV3-1; there is no DNA to check the TCRdb D call of TRBD2. Germline lookup yields CDR1 LGHDT and CDR2 YNNKEL (reference sequence). The CDR3 covers 14 residues. Here the CDR3 reads CASSLGLPVNTQYF.

The chain uses TRBV5-1 and TRBJ2-1; TCRdb picks TRBD1, but there is no DNA to check that call. Looked up from germline, CDR1 is SGHRS and CDR2 is YFSETQ. This CDR3 region has 11 residues. The CDR3 sequence: CASSLNGGPFF.

The genes are TRBV9 and TRBJ1-1. This CDR3 contains 13 residues. Germline V gives CDR1 SGDLS, CDR2 YYNGEE. The CDR3 sequence is CASSSAGDTEAFF.

This sequence joins TRBV4-1 and TRBJ2-7; TCRdb picks TRBD2, but there is no DNA to check that call. From germline, CDR1 is MGHRA and CDR2 YSYEKL. The length of the CDR3 is 17 residues. The CDR3 reads CASSQDLTSGRIYEQYF.

The rearrangement joins TRBV5-1 to TRBJ2-1; checking the TCRdb D call of TRBD1 is not possible without DNA. The CDR3 spans 15 residues. Per germline, CDR1 SGHRS and CDR2 YFSETQ. The CDR3 loop reads CASSSRDKVVDEQFF. The entire variable domain, with the rest obtained from reference TRBV5-1 and TRBJ2-1, is as follows: KAGVTQTPRYLIKTRGQQVTLSCSPISGHRSVSWYQQTPGQGLQFLFEYFSETQRNKGNFPGRFSGRQFSNSRSEMNVSTLELGDSALYLCASSSRDKVVDEQFFGPGTRLTVL.

This chain connects TRBV5-1 to TRBJ2-4; TCRdb calls TRBD1, which cannot be checked without DNA. The CDR3 loop spans 14 amino acids. From germline, CDR1 is SGHRS and CDR2 YFSETQ. The CDR3 spells CASSPRTGENIQYF.

This chain links TRBV5-4 with TRBJ2-1; no DNA is available, so the TRBD2 call from TCRdb remains unchecked. Germline CDR1 reads SGHNT; CDR2 reads YYREEE (reference sequence). CDR3 size: 15 residues. The CDR3 loop reads CASSAEREAYNEQFF.

This chain joins TRBV19 and TRBJ2-1; the D call from TCRdb, TRBD1, cannot be confirmed without DNA. Germline V CDR1 and CDR2: LNHDA, SQIVND (reference sequence). This CDR3 region has 12 residues. This CDR3 is CATATGYSEQFF. The variable domain in full, with the rest retrieved from reference TRBV19 and TRBJ2-1, is DGGITQSPKYLFRKEGQNVTLSCEQNLNHDAMYWYRQDPGQGLRLIYYSQIVNDFQKGDIAEGYSVSREKKESFPLTVTSAQKNPTAFYLCATATGYSEQFFGPGTRLTVL.

This CDR3 reads CASSEARGDLMDVYEQYF. V gene TRBV6-1 combines with J gene TRBJ2-7; with no DNA, the TCRdb D assignment of TRBD1 cannot be verified. The CDR3 has 18 amino acids. The V gene's germline CDR1 is MNHNS and CDR2 SASEGT.

This chain links TRBV24-1 with TRBJ2-6; TCRdb calls TRBD1, which cannot be checked without DNA. CDR3 length: 18 residues. CDR1 and CDR2 (germline): KGHDR, SFDVKD. The CDR3 loop reads CATSDSTGAVSGANVLTF.

The V gene is TRBV12-3 or TRBV12-4, the J gene TRBJ2-1; there is no DNA to check the TCRdb D call of TRBD1. The CDR3 covers 17 residues. The CDR3 here is CASSLEGQGRRPGEQFF.

The chain has TRBV7-3 and TRBJ2-1; TCRdb's assignment of TRBD1 cannot be checked, as there is no DNA. CDR3 length: 11 amino acids. Germline CDR1 is SGHTA and CDR2 is FQGTGA. The CDR3: CASSLGGRQFF.

J is TRBJ2-7 and V is TRBV5-1; TCRdb's assignment of TRBD2 cannot be checked, as there is no DNA. This CDR3 is 14 amino acids long. From germline, CDR1 is SGHRS and CDR2 YFSETQ. The CDR3 is CASSLEPGEGLQYF.

The chain recombines TRBV5-1 with TRBJ2-5; TCRdb outputs TRBD1, but without DNA this stays unchecked. The CDR3 is 13 residues long. Germline V lookup: CDR1 SGHRS, CDR2 YFSETQ. CDR3 protein: CASSPTGKETQYF.

This chain connects TRBV5-6 to TRBJ2-7; TCRdb calls TRBD2, which cannot be checked without DNA. CDR3 length: 15 residues. Germline CDR1 reads SGHDT; CDR2 reads YYEEEE. This CDR3 is CASSFPGLPLDEQYF.

The genes are TRBV24-1 and TRBJ1-1; the TCRdb D gene call, TRBD1, has no DNA to confirm it. The CDR3 sequence is 12 residues long. The V gene's germline CDR1 is KGHDR and CDR2 SFDVKD. The CDR3 here is CATSGMGPEAFF.

The J gene is TRBJ2-3, the V gene TRBV20-1; TCRdb designates TRBD1, a call that cannot be tested without DNA. This CDR3 has 15 amino acids. The germline gives CDR1 DFQATT, CDR2 SNEGSKA (reference sequence). This chain's CDR3 is CSASLPRGGSDTQYF.

CDR3 in amino acids: CASSFGDPIETQYF. V and J are TRBV5-1 and TRBJ2-3; TCRdb returns TRBD1, unconfirmable since there is no DNA. CDR3 length equals 14 residues. Germline V gene sequence: CDR1 SGHRS, CDR2 YFSETQ. Combining the CDR3 with reference TRBV5-1 and TRBJ2-3 gives the whole variable domain KAGVTQTPRYLIKTRGQQVTLSCSPISGHRSVSWYQQTPGQGLQFLFEYFSETQRNKGNFPGRFSGRQFSNSRSEMNVSTLELGDSALYLCASSFGDPIETQYFGPGTRLTVL.

This CDR3 reads CASRGTGAFTDTQYF. This chain connects TRBV5-1 to TRBJ2-3; TCRdb gives TRBD1 as the D gene, but with no DNA this cannot be confirmed. The CDR3 runs to 15 residues. Germline V CDR1 and CDR2: SGHRS, YFSETQ.

This chain links TRBV12-3 or TRBV12-4 with TRBJ1-5; the TRBD1 assignment by TCRdb is unverifiable without DNA. This CDR3 has 14 residues. This chain's CDR3 is CASSPGGGHQPQHF.

V is TRBV5-1 and J is TRBJ1-1; TCRdb's D gene call, TRBD1, goes unchecked for lack of DNA. The CDR3 spans 14 residues. In germline, CDR1 is SGHRS, CDR2 YFSETQ. The CDR3 protein is CASSPWDRGTEAFF. Combining the CDR3 with reference TRBV5-1 and TRBJ1-1 gives the whole variable domain KAGVTQTPRYLIKTRGQQVTLSCSPISGHRSVSWYQQTPGQGLQFLFEYFSETQRNKGNFPGRFSGRQFSNSRSEMNVSTLELGDSALYLCASSPWDRGTEAFFGQGTRLTVV.

The V and J genes are TRBV24-1 and TRBJ2-1; TCRdb's assignment of TRBD2 cannot be checked, as there is no DNA. Germline lookup yields CDR1 KGHDR and CDR2 SFDVKD. The CDR3 loop spans 12 amino acids. CDR3 protein: CATSDTSFEQFF.

The chain uses TRBV12-3 or TRBV12-4 and TRBJ1-2; the TCRdb D gene call, TRBD1, has no DNA to confirm it. The CDR3 extends over 16 amino acids. The CDR3 loop reads CASSLWTGAVSYGYTF.

The rearrangement joins TRBV12-3 or TRBV12-4 to TRBJ1-2; no DNA is available, so the TRBD1 call from TCRdb remains unchecked. This CDR3 contains 13 residues. The chain's CDR3 is CASSYGQLGGYTF.

V is TRBV12-3 or TRBV12-4 and J is TRBJ2-4; TCRdb reports TRBD2, a call that lacks DNA to check it against. The CDR3 runs to 18 residues. The CDR3 here is CASSFRTSGRVAKNIQYF.

The chain is built from TRBV20-1 and TRBJ1-1; without DNA, the TCRdb call of TRBD1 cannot be checked. CDR1 and CDR2 (germline): DFQATT, SNEGSKA (reference sequence). The CDR3 has 15 amino acids. CDR3 in amino acids: CSARLLRGPNTEAFF.

The chain has TRBV11-3 and TRBJ2-1; no DNA is available, so the TRBD2 call from TCRdb remains unchecked. This CDR3 region has 16 residues. The germline V gene has CDR1 SGHNT and CDR2 YENEEA. The CDR3 sequence is CASSPSGSPPYNEQFF.